These 12 T cell receptor beta chains were all obtained from the same sample, sequenced in a study of blood T cell repertoires in COVID-19 (dated by TCRdb to 2020 to 2021). The receptor library was made with the immunoSEQ multiplex PCR assay. TCRdb holds this immuneACCESS table with in-frame rearrangements only. Some clones are missing; in checked studies, unresolved V genes explain under half, and the rest has no known cause. The sample table contains some 240,000 clones; only one count was recorded for roughly 76% of them. 6% to 8% of the sample goes to the ten largest clones. The sequenced material came from peripheral blood. Receptors originate from a woman over 75 with COVID-19, enrolled during active disease.

The chain has TRBV28 and TRBJ2-2, with D possibly TRBD1 on 6 matching bases. This CDR3 comprises 15 residues. Germline-derived CDR1 and CDR2 are MDHEN and SYDVKM. V lost 7 bases and J 6 bases, leaving 18 bases between the germline ends. This chain's CDR3 is CASKPAGVEAGELFF. The CDR3 DNA reads TGTGCCAGCAAGCCGGCAGGGGTTGAGGCCGGGGAGCTGTTTTTT.

This clone has more than one count but fewer than ten. The chain links TRBV30 to TRBJ1-2; D is perhaps TRBD1 (5 bases). The V end was cut by 5 bases, the J end by 2 bases, with 15 bases between. The CDR3 covers 14 residues. Germline CDR1 GTSNPN, CDR2 SVGIG (reference sequence). CDR3 protein: CAWATLTANYGYTF. The DNA of the CDR3 is TGTGCCTGGGCAACTCTGACAGCGAACTATGGCTACACCTTC.

V usage is TRBV24-1 and J usage is TRBJ1-2, with 9 bases aligning to TRBD1. Germline lookup yields CDR1 KGHDR and CDR2 SFDVKD. Losses at the gene ends were 7 bases for V and 8 bases for J; bases not matched to a gene: 10. There are 14 residues in the CDR3. CDR3 loop: CATSARDRVDGYTF. CDR3 bases: TGTGCCACCAGCGCTAGGGACAGGGTGGACGGCTACACCTTC.

As DNA, the CDR3 is TGTGCCAGCAGAGTTCCAGGGGGCCGGGGAAAACTGTTTTTT. It translates to CASRVPGGRGKLFF. The rearrangement uses TRBV6-5 and TRBJ1-4; 8 bases align to TRBD1. CDR3 length: 14 residues. The V gene's germline CDR1 is MNHEY and CDR2 SVGAGI. J gave up 10 bases and V 6 bases, and 10 bases lay outside the gene matches.

The rearrangement joins TRBV5-1 to TRBJ1-6, with TRBD1 matching over 7 bases. This CDR3 is built from 15 residues. Germline trimming cut 3 bases from V and 9 bases from J; bases unmatched to any gene: 9. Germline values: CDR1 SGHRS, CDR2 YFSETQ. CDR3 region: CASSSEGRGSSPLHF. The CDR3 bases are TGCGCCAGCAGCTCGGAAGGCAGGGGGTCTTCACCCCTCCACTTT.

The genes are TRBV7-2 and TRBJ2-4, with 8 positions matching TRBD2. Germline CDR1 is SGHTA and CDR2 is FQGNSA. This CDR3 region has 18 residues. The junction had 14 bases not matched to a gene; V was cut back by 7 bases and J by 0 bases. The CDR3 here is CASTEPLAGTLAKNIQYF. The CDR3 coding sequence is TGTGCCAGCACGGAGCCGTTAGCGGGAACTCTAGCCAAAAACATTCAGTACTTC.

The rearrangement links TRBV5-4 to TRBJ2-3; no definite D call. The CDR3 covers 13 residues. V lost 0 bases, J lost 3 bases, and 5 bases lay in between. The germline V gene encodes CDR1 SGHNT and CDR2 YYREEE (reference sequence). The CDR3 region is CASSLVQTDTQYF. As DNA, the CDR3 is TGTGCCAGCAGCTTGGTTCAAACAGATACGCAGTATTTT. The whole variable domain, remainder taken from reference TRBV5-4 and TRBJ2-3, is ETGVTQSPTHLIKTRGQQVTLRCSSQSGHNTVSWYQQALGQGPQFIFQYYREEENGRGNFPPRFSGLQFPNYSSELNVNALELDDSALYLCASSLVQTDTQYFGPGTRLTVL.

The rearrangement joins TRBV10-3 to TRBJ2-2; 8 bases line up with TRBD1. The V gene's germline CDR1 is ENHRY and CDR2 SYGVKD. Germline trimming cut 8 bases from V and 3 bases from J; bases unmatched to any gene: 8. This CDR3 has 15 residues. The CDR3 DNA reads TGTGCCATCTCCTTGACAGGGGTCGACACCGGGGAGCTGTTTTTT. Encoded protein: CAISLTGVDTGELFF.

The chain links TRBV9 to TRBJ2-7; D call uncertain. Germline-derived CDR1 and CDR2 are SGDLS and YYNGEE. Trimming shortened V by 4 bases and J by 7 bases, and 18 bases separated the two germline ends. The CDR3 has 14 amino acids. The CDR3 reads CASSPLIDPREQYF. The DNA for the CDR3 is TGTGCCAGCAGCCCGCTTATAGATCCGCGTGAGCAGTACTTC.

This clone was seen once. The chain employs TRBV29-1 and TRBJ1-1; perhaps TRBD1 as D (6 bases). Trimming shortened V by 4 bases and J by 5 bases, and 14 bases separated the two germline ends. The CDR3 runs to 13 residues. Per the germline V gene, CDR1 is SQVTM and CDR2 is ANQGSEA. The CDR3 nucleotides read TGCAGCGTTGGTTGGGGGCCGGGGACTGAAGCTTTCTTT. Translating gives CSVGWGPGTEAFF.

The rearrangement joins TRBV7-6 to TRBJ1-3, with 7 positions matching TRBD1. The trim removed 3 bases at V and 4 bases at J, leaving 3 bases unmatched. Germline CDR1 is SGHVS and CDR2 is FNYEAQ. The CDR3 sequence is 14 residues long. CDR3 loop: CASSLTGLGNTIYF. Written as DNA, the CDR3 is TGTGCCAGCAGCTTGACAGGGTTAGGAAACACCATATATTTT.

The J gene is TRBJ2-2, the V gene TRBV7-2; 7 bases agree with TRBD1. The V and J ends lost 4 bases and 4 bases, in that order; junction bases with no gene match: 6. The germline V gene has CDR1 SGHTA and CDR2 FQGNSA. This CDR3 is 15 amino acids long. The CDR3 sequence is CASSSQGRFTGELFF. In DNA form, the CDR3 reads TGTGCCAGCAGCTCACAGGGGCGCTTCACCGGGGAGCTGTTTTTT.